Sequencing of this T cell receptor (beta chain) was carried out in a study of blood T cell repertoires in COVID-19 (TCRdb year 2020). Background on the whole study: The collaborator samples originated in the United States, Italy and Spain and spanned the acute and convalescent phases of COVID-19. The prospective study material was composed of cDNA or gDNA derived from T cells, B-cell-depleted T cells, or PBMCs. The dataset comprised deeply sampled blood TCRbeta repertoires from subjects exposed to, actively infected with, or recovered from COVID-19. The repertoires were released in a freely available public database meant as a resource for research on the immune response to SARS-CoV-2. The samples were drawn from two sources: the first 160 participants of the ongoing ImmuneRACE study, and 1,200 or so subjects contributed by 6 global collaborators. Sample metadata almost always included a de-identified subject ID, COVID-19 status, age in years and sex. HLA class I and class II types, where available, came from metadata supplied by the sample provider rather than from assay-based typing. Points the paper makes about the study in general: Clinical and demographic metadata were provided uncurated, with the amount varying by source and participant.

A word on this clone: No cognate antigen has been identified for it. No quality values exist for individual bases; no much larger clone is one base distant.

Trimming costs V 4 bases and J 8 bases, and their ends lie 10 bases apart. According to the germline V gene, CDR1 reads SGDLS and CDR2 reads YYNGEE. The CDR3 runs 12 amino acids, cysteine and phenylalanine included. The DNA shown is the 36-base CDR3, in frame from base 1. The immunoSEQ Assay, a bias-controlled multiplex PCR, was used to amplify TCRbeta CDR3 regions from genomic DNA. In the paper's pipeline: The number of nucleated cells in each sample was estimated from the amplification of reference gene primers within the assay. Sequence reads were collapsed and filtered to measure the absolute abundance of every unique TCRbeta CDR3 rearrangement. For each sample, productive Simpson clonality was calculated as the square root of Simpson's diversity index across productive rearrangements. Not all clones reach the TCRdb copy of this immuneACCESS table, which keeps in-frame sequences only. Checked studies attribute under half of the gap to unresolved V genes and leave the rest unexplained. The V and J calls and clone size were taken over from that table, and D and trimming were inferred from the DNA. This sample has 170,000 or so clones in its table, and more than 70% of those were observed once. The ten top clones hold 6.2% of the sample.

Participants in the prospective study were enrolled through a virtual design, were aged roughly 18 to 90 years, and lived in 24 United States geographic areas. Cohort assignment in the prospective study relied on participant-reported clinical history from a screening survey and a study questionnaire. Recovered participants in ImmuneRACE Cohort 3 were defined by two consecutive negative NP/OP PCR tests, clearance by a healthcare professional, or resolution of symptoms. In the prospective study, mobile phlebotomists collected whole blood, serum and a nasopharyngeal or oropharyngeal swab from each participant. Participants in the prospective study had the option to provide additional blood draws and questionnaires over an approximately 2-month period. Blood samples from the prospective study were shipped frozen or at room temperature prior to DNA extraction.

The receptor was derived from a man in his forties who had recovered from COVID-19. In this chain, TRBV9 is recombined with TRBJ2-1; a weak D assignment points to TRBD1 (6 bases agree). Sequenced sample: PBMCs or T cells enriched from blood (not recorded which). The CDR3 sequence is CASSPQGYEQFF. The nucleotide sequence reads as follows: TGTGCCAGCAGCCCACAGGGTTATGAGCAGTTCTTC.